Included here is one T cell receptor beta chain sequence, with context. Its antigen is undetermined. The data originate from a study of cytomegalovirus exposure and HLA in healthy donors. V gave up 5 bases and J gave up 4 bases, with 11 bases separating them. Looked up from germline, CDR1 is MNHEY and CDR2 is SVGAGI. The length of the CDR3 is 13 residues. Primers for the PCR totalled 60 Vbeta and 13 Jbeta. Assay used: immunoSEQ multiplex PCR; TCRdb lists only in-frame clones, some missing. Its table lists 110,000 to 150,000 clones. General study points: Later work showed greater clonal expansion in HLA-associated TCR beta chains than in equally common others. It was reported in a later analysis that an Asian-associated ancestry cluster showed fewer N-insertions than the roughly 660-donor mean.

This sequence originates from a male donor in good health and CMV-seronegative. What was sequenced was PBMCs. The rearrangement joins TRBV6-5 to TRBJ1-1, with unresolved D. The CDR3 is CASSGPRSTEAFF. For the CDR3, the DNA is TGTGCCAGCAGTGGCCCCCGAAGCACTGAAGCTTTCTTT.